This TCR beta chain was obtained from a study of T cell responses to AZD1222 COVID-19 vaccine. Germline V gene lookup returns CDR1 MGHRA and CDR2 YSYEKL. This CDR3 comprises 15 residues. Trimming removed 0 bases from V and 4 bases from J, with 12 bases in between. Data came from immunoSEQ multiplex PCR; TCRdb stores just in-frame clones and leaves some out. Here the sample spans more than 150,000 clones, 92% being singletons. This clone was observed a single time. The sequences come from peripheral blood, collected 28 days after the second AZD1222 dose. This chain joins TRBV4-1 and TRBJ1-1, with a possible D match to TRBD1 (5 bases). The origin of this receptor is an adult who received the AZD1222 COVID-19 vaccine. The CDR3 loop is CASSQDRWGGTEAFF. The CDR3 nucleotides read TGCGCCAGCAGCCAAGATAGGTGGGGCGGCACTGAAGCTTTCTTT.